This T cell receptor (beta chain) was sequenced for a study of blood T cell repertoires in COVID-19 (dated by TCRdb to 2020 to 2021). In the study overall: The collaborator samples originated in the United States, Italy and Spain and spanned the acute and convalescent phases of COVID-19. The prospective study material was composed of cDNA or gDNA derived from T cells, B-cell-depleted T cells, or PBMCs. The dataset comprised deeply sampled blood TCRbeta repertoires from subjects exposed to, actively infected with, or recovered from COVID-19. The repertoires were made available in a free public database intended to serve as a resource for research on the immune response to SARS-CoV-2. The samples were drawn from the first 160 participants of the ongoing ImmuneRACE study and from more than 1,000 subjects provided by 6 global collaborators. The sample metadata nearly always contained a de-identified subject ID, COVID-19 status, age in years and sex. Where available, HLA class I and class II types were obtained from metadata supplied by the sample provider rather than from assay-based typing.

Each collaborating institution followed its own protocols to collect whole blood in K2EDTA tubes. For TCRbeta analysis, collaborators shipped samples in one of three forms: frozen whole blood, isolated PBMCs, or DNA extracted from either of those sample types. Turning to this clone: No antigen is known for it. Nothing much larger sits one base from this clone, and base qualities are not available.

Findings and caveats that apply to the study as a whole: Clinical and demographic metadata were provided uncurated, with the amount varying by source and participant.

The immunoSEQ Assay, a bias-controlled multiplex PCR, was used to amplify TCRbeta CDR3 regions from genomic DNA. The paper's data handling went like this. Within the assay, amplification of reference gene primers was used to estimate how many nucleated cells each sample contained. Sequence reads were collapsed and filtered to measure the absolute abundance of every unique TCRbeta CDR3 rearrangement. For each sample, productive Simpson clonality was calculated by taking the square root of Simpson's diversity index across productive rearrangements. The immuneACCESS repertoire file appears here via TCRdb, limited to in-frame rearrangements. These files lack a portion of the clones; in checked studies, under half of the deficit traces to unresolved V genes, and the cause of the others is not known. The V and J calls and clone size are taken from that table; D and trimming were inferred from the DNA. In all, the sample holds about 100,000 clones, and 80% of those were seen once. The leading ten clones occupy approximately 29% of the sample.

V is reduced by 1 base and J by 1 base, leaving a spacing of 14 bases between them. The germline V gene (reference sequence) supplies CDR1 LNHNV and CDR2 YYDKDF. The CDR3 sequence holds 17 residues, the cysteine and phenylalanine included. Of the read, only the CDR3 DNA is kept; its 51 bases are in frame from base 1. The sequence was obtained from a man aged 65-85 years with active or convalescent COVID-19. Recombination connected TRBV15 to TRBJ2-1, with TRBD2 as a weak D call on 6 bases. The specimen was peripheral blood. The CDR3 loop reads CATSRVAGGRSYNEQFF. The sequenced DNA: TGTGCCACCAGCAGAGTTGCCGGGGGACGGTCCTACAATGAGCAGTTCTTC.